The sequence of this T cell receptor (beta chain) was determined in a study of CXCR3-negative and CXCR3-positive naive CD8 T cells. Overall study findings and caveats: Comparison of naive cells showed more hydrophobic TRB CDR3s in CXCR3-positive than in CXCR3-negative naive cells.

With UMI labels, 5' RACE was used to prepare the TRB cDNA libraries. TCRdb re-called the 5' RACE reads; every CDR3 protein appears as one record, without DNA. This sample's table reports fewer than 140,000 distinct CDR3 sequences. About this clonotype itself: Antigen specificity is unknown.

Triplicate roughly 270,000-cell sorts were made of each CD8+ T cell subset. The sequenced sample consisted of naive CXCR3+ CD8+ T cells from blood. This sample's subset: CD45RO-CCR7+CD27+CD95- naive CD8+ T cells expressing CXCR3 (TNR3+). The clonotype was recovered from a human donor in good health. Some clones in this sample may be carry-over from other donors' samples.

CDR3 sequence reads: CASSLQGLGTEAFF. The chain recombines TRBV5-4 with TRBJ1-1; TCRdb outputs TRBD1, but without DNA this stays unchecked. The CDR3 is 14 residues long. Germline values: CDR1 SGHNT, CDR2 YYREEE (reference sequence).